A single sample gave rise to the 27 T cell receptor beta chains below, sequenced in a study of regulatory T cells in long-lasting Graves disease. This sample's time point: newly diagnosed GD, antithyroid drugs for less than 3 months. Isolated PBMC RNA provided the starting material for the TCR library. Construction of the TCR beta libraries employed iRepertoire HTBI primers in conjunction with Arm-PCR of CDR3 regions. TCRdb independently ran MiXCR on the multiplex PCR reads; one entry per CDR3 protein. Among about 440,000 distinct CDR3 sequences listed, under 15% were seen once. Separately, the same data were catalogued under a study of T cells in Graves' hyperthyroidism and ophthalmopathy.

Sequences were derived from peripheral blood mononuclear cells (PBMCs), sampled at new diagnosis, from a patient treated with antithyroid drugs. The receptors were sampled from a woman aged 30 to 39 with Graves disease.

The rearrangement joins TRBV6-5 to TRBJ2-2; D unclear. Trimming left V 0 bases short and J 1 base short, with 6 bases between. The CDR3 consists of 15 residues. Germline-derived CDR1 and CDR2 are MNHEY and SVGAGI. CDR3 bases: TGTGCCAGCAGTTACTCGCAGGAGAACACCGGGGAGCTGTTTTTT. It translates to CASSYSQENTGELFF.

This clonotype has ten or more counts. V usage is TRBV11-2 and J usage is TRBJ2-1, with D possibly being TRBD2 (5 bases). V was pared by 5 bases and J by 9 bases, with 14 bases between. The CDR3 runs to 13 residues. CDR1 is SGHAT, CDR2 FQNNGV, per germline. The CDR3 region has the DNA TGTGCCAGCAGCCCGACCGGGAAGGCTGAGCAGTTCTTC. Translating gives CASSPTGKAEQFF.

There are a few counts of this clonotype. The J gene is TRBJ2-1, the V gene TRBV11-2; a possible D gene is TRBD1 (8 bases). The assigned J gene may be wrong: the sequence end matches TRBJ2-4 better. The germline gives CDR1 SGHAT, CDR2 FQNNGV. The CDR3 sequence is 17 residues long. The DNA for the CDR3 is TGTGCCAGCAGCTTAGTTCTACAGGGGGGGGACAAAAACATTCAGTACTTC. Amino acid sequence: CASSLVLQGGDKNIQYF.

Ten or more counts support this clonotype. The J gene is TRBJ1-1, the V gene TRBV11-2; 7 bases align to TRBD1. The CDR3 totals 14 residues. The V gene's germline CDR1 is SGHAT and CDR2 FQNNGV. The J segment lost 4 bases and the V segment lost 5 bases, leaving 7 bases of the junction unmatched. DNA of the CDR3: TGTGCCAGCAGCGTGGACAGGTTCGGCACTGAAGCTTTCTTT. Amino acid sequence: CASSVDRFGTEAFF. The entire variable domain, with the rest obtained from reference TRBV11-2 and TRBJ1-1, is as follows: EAGVAQSPRYKIIEKRQSVAFWCNPISGHATLYWYQQILGQGPKLLIQFQNNGVVDDSQLPKDRFSAERLKGVDSTLKIQPAKLEDSAVYLCASSVDRFGTEAFFGQGTRLTVV.

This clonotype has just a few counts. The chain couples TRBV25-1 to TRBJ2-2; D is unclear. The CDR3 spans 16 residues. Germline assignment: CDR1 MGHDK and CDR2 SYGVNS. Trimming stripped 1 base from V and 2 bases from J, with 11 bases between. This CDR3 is CASSELWQANTGELFF. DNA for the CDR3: TGTGCCAGCAGTGAATTGTGGCAAGCTAACACCGGGGAGCTGTTTTTT.

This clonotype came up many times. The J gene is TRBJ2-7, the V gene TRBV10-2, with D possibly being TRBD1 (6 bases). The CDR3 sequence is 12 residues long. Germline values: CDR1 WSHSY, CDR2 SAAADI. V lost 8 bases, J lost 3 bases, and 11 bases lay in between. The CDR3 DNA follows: TGCGCCAGCGATACAGGGCACTACGAGCAGTACTTC. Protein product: CASDTGHYEQYF.

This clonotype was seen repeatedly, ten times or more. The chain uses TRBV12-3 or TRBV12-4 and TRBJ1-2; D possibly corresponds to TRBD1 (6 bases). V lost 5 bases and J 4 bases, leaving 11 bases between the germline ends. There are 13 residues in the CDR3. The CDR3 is CASSGQSGYGYTF. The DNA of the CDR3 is TGTGCCAGCAGTGGACAGTCGGGCTATGGCTACACCTTC.

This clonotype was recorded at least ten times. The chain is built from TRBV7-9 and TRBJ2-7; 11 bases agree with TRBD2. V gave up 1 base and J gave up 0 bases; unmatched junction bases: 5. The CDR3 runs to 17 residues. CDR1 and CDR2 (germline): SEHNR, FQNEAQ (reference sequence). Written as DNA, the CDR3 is TGTGCCAGCAGCTTAGGGACTAGCGGGTTACACTCCTACGAGCAGTACTTC. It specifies CASSLGTSGLHSYEQYF.

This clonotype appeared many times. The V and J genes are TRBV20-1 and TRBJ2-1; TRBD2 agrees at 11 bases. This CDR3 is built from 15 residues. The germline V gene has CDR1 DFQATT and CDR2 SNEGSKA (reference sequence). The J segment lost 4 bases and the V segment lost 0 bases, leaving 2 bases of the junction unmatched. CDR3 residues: CSARETSGNYNEQFF. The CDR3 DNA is TGCAGTGCTAGAGAGACTAGCGGGAATTACAATGAGCAGTTCTTC.

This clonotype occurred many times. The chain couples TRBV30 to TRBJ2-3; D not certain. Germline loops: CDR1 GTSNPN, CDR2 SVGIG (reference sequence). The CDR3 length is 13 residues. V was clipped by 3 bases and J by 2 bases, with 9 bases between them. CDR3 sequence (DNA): TGTGCCTGGAGCCCGACCAACACAGATACGCAGTATTTT. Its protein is CAWSPTNTDTQYF.

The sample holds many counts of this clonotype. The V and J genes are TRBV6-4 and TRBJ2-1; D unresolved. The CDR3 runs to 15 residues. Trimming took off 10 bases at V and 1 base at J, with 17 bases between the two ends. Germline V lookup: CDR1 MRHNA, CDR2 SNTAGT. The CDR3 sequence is CATASRIGSYNEQFF. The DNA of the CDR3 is TGTGCCACTGCGTCTCGAATTGGGTCCTACAATGAGCAGTTCTTC.

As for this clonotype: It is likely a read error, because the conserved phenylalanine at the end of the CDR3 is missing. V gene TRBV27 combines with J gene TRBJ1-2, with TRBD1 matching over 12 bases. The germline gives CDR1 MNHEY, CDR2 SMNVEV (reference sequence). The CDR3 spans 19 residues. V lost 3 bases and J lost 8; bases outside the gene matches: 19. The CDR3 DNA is TGTGCCAGCAGTTTCCCCCAGGCCGGGACAGGGGGCGAGTCTGGAGGCTACACCCTC. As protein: CASSFPQAGTGGESGGYTL.

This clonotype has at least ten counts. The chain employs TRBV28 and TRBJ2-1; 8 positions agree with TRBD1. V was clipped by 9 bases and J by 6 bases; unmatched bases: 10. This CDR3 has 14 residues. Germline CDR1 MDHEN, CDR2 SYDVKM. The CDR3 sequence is CASFAQTGVNEQFF. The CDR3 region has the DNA TGTGCCAGTTTCGCCCAGACAGGGGTCAATGAGCAGTTCTTC.

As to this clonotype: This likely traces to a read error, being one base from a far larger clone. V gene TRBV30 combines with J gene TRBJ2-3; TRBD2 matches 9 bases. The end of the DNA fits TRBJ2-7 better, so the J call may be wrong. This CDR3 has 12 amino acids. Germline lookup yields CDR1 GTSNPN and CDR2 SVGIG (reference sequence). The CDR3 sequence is CAWSLSGSEQYF. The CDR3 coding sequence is TGTGCCTGGAGTCTTAGCGGGAGTGAGCAGTACTTC.

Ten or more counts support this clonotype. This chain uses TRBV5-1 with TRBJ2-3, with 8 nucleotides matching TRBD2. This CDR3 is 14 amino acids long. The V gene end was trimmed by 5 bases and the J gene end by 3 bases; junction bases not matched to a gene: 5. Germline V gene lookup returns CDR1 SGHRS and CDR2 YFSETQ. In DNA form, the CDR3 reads TGCGCCAGCAGTGCAGCGGGAGTAACAGATACGCAGTATTTT. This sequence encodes CASSAAGVTDTQYF.

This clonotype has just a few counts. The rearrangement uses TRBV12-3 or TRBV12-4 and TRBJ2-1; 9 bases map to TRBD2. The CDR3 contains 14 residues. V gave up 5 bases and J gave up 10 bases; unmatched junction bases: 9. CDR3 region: CASSMGLATGEQFF. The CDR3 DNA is TGTGCCAGCAGTATGGGACTAGCCACGGGGGAGCAGTTCTTC.

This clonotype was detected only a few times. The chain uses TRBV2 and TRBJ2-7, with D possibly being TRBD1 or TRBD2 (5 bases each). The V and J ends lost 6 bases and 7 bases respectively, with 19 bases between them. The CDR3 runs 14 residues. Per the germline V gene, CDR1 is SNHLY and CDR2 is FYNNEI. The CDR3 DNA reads TGTGCCAGCAGCCTGGGTGGGGCTGGGAGAGAGCAGTACTTC. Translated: CASSLGGAGREQYF.

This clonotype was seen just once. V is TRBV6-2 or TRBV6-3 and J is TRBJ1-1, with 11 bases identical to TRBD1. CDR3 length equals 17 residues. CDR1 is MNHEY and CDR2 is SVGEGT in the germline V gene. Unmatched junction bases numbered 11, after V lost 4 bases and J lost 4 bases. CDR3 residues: CASSLALGQGAGTEAFF. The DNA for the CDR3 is TGTGCCAGCAGTTTAGCGCTAGGACAGGGGGCTGGCACTGAAGCTTTCTTT.

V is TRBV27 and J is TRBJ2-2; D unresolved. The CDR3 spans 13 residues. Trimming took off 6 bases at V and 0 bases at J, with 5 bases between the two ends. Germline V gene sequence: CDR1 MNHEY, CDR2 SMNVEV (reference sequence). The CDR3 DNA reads TGTGCCAGCAGAACCCCGAACACCGGGGAGCTGTTTTTT. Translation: CASRTPNTGELFF.

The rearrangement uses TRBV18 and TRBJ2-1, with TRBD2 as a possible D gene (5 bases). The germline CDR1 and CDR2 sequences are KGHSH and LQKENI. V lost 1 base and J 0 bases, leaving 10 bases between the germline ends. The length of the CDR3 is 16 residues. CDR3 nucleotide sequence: TGTGCCAGCTCACCACAGGTGGGGAGCTCCTACAATGAGCAGTTCTTC. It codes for CASSPQVGSSYNEQFF.

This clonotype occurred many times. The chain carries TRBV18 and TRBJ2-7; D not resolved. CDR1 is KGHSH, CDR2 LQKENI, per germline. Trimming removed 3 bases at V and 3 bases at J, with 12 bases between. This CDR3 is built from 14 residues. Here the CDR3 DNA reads TGTGCCAGCTCACCCCCGGGCAAAAGCTACGAGCAGTACTTC. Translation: CASSPPGKSYEQYF.

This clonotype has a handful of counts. This chain's CDR3 is CASRLAGGEDTQYF. The CDR3 DNA sequence: TGTGCCAGCAGGCTAGCGGGAGGGGAGGATACGCAGTATTTT. This chain links TRBV3-1 with TRBJ2-3; 12 positions match TRBD2. J lost 6 bases, V lost 6 bases, and 4 bases had no gene match. CDR3 length: 14 residues. In germline, CDR1 is LGHDT, CDR2 YNNKEL (reference sequence).

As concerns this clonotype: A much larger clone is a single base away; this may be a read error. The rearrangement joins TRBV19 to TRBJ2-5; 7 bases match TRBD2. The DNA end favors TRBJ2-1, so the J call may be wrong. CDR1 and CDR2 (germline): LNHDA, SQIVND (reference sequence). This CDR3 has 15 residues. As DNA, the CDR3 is TGTGCCAGTAGTATCGAACTAGCGACCAACAATGAGCAGTTCTTC. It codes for CASSIELATNNEQFF.

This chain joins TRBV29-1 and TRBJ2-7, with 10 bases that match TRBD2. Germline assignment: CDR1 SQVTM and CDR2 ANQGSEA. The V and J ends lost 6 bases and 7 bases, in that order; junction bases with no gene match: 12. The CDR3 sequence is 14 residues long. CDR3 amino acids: CSVNPGTSVGEQYF. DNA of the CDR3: TGCAGCGTGAACCCCGGGACTAGCGTCGGGGAGCAGTACTTC.

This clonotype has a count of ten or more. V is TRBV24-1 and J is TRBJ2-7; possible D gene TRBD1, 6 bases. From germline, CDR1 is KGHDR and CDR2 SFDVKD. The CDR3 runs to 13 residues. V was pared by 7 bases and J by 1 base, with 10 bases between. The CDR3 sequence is CATRDSQSYEQYF. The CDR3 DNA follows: TGTGCCACCAGGGACAGCCAATCCTACGAGCAGTACTTC.

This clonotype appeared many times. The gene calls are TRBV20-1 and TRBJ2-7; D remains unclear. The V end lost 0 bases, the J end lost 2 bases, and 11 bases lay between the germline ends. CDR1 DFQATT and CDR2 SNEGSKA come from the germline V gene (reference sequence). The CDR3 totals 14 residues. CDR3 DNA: TGCAGTGCTAGAGATCTGGCCGAACCCTACGAGCAGTACTTC. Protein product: CSARDLAEPYEQYF.

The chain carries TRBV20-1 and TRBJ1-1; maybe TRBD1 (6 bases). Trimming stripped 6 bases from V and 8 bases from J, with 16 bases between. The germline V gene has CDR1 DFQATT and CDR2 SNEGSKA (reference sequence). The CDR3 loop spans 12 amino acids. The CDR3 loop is CSAPTGSREAFF. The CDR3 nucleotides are TGCAGTGCACCAACAGGGTCTAGAGAAGCTTTCTTT.